The TCR beta chain described here comes from a study of Graves' ophthalmopathy and Graves' hyperthyroidism. Study background: Peripheral blood was obtained at first diagnosis, ahead of any treatment.

Findings of the study overall: Discrimination between ophthalmopathy and stable hyperthyroidism by a 13-signature model showed about 89% sensitivity and roughly 80% specificity. Blood samples also showed most expanded thyroid clonotypes exceeding 0.001 frequency.

All donors with ophthalmopathy were recorded as having moderate-to-severe activity, CAS ≥3, NOSPECS ≥4 and a duration under 3 months. The V gene's germline CDR1 is DFQATT and CDR2 SNEGSKA (reference sequence). The V and J ends lost 4 bases and 5 bases respectively, with 14 bases between them. This CDR3 is 13 amino acids long. The study amplified TCR beta CDR3 regions using RNA transcripts. First-round RT-PCR with HTBI primers preceded a second-round multiplex PCR. TCRdb recomputed calls from the multiplex PCR reads with MiXCR, one row per CDR3 protein. The table records 300,000 or so distinct CDR3 sequences, roughly 17% of them present only once. This clonotype was recorded at least ten times. Its antigen remains unknown.

Sequences were obtained from peripheral blood. The V call is TRBV20-1, the J call TRBJ2-5; D is possibly TRBD1 (5 bases). The clonotype comes from an adult man with Graves' ophthalmopathy. As DNA, the CDR3 is TGCAGTGCTACGCCTCTAGGGGATGAGACCCAGTACTTC. This translates into CSATPLGDETQYF.